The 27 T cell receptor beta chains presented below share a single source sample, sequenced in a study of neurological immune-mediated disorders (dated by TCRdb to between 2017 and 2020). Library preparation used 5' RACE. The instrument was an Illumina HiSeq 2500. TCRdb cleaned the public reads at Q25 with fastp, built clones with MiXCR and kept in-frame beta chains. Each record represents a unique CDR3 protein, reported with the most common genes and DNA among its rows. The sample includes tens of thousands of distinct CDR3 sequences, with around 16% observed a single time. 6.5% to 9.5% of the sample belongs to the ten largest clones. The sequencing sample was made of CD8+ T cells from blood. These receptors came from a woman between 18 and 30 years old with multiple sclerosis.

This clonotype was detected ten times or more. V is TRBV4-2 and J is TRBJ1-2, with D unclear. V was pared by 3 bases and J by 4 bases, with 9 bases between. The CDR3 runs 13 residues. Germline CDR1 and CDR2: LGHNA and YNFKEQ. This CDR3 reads CASSQGVGYGYTF. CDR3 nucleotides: TGTGCCAGCAGCCAGGGAGTAGGCTATGGCTACACCTTC.

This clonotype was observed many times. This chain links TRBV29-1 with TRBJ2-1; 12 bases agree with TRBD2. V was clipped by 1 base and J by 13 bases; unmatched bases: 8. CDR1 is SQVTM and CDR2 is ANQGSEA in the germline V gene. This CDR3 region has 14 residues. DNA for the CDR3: TGCAGCGTTGAAGGACTAGCGGGAGATCCATCTCAGTTCTTC. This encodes CSVEGLAGDPSQFF.

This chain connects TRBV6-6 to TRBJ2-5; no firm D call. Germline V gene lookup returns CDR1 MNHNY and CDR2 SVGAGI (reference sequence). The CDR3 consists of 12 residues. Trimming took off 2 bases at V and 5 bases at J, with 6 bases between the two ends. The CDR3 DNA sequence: TGTGCCAGCAGTTACGGGTTCGAGACCCAGTACTTC. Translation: CASSYGFETQYF.

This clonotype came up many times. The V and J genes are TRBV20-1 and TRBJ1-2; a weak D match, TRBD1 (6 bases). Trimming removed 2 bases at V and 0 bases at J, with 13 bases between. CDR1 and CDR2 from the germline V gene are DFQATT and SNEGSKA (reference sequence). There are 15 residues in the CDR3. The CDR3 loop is CSARFYREPNYGYTF. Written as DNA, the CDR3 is TGCAGTGCTAGATTCTACAGGGAGCCTAACTATGGCTACACCTTC.

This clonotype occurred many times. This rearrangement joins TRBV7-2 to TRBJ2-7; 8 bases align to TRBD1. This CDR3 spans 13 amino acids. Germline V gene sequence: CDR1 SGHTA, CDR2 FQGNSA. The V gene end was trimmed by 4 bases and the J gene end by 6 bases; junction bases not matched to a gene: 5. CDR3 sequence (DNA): TGTGCCAGCAGCTGGACAGGGAGGAGCGAGCAGTACGTC. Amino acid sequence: CASSWTGRSEQYV.

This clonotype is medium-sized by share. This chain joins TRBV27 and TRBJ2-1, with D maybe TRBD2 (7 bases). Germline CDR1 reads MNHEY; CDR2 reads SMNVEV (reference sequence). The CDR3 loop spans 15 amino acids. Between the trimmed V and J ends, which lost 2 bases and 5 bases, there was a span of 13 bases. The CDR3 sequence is CASSLGGALHNEQFF. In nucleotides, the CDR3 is TGTGCCAGCAGTTTAGGGGGGGCCTTACACAATGAGCAGTTCTTC.

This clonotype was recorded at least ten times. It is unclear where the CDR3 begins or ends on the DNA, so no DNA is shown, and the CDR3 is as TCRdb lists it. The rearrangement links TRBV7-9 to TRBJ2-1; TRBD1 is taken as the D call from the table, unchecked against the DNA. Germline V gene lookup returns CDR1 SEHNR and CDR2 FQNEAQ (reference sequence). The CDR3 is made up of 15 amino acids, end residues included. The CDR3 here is CASSFGPGSYNEQFF.

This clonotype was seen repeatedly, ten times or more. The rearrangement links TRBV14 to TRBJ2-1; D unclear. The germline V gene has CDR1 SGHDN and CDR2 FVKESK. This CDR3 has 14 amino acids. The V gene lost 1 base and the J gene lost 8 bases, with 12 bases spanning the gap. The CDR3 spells CASSQGEFSDEQFF. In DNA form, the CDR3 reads TGTGCCAGCAGCCAAGGGGAATTTTCGGATGAGCAGTTCTTC.

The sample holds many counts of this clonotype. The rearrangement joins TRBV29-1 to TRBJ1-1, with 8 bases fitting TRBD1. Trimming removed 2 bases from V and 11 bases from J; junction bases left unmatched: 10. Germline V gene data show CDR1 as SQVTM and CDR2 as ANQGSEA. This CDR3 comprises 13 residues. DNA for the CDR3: TGCAGCGTTGAATGGGGGACAGGACATTGGGCTTTCTTT. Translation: CSVEWGTGHWAFF.

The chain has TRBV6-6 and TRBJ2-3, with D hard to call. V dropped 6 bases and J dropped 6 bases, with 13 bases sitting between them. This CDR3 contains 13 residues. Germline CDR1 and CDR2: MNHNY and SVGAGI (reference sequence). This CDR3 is CASRLVVGDTQYF. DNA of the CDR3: TGTGCCAGCAGACTCGTGGTCGGGGATACGCAGTATTTT.

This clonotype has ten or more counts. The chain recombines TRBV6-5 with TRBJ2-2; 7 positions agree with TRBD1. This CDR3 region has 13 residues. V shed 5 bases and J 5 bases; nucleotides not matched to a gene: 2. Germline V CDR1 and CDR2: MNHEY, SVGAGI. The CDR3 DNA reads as TGTGCCAGCAGTACACAGGGGACCGGGGAGCTGTTTTTT. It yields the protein CASSTQGTGELFF.

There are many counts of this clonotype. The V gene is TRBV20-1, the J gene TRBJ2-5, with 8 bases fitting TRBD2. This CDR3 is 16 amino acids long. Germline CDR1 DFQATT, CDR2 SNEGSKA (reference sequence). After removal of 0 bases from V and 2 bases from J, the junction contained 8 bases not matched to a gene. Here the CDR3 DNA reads TGCAGTGCTAGAGATCAAACTAGCGGTGATCAAGAGACCCAGTACTTC. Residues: CSARDQTSGDQETQYF.

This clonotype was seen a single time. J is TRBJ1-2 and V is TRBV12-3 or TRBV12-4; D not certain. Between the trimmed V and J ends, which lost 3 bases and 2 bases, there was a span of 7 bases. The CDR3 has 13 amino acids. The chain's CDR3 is CASSFVGNYGYTF. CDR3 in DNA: TGTGCCAGCAGTTTTGTAGGGAACTATGGCTACACCTTC.

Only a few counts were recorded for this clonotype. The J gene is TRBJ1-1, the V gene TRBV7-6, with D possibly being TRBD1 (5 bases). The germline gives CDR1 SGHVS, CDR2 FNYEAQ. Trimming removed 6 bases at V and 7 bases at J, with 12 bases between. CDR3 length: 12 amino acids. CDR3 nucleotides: TGTGCCAGCAGAAAAGACAGCCGTGAAGCTTTCTTT. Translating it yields CASRKDSREAFF.

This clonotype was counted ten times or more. This CDR3 is CASSWFEVWNYGYTF. CDR3 in DNA: TGTGCCAGCAGTTGGTTTGAGGTTTGGAACTATGGCTACACCTTC. The chain links TRBV6-2 or TRBV6-3 to TRBJ1-2; no clear D gene. Germline loops: CDR1 MNHEY, CDR2 SVGEGT. Trimming left V 4 bases short and J 2 bases short, with 14 bases between. The CDR3 has 15 amino acids.

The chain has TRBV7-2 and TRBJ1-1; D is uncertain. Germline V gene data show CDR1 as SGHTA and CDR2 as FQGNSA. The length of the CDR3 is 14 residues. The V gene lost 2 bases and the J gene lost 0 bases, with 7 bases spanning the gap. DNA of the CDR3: TGTGCCAGCAGCTTATTTAACCTGAACACTGAAGCTTTCTTT. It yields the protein CASSLFNLNTEAFF.

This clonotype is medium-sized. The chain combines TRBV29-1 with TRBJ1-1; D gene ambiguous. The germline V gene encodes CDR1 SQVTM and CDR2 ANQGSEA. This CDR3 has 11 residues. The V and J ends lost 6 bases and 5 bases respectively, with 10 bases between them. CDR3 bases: TGCAGCGTCCCCCACGGAACTGAAGCTTTCTTT. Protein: CSVPHGTEAFF.

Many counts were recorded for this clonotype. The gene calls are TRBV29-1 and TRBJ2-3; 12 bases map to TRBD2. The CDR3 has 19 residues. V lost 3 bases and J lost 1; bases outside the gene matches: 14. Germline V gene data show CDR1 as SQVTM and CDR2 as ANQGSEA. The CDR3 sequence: CSVDKSASGRAPGTDTQYF. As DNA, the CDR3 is TGCAGCGTTGACAAGTCAGCTAGCGGGAGGGCCCCAGGCACAGATACGCAGTATTTT.

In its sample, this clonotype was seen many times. The CDR3 nucleotides are TGTGCCAGCAGTTTATTGGCAATAAATCAGCCCCAGCATTTT. The encoded protein is CASSLLAINQPQHF. The chain couples TRBV12-3 or TRBV12-4 to TRBJ1-5; unclear D gene. CDR3 size: 14 residues. V was cut by 2 bases and J by 4 bases, with 9 bases left in between.

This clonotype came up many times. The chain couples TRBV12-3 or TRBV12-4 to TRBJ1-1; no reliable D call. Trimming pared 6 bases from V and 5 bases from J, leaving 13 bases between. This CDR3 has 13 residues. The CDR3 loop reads CASSWRAATEAFF. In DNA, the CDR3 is TGTGCCAGCAGCTGGAGAGCGGCAACTGAAGCTTTCTTT.

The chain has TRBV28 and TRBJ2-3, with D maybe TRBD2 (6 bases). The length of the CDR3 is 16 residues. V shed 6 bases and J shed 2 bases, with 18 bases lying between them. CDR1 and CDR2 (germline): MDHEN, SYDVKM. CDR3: CASSFVGLANTDTQYF. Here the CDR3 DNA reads TGTGCCAGCAGCTTTGTGGGACTCGCGAACACAGATACGCAGTATTTT.

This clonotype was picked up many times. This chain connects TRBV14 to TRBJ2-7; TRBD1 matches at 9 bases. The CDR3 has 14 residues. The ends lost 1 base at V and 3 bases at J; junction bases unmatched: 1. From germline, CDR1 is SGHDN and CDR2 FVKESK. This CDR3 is CASSQGTGDYEQYF. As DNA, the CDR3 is TGTGCCAGCAGCCAAGGGACAGGGGACTACGAGCAGTACTTC. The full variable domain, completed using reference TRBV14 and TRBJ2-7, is EAGVTQFPSHSVIEKGQTVTLRCDPISGHDNLYWYRRVMGKEIKFLLHFVKESKQDESGMPNNRFLAERTGGTYSTLKVQPAELEDSGVYFCASSQGTGDYEQYFGPGTRLTVT.

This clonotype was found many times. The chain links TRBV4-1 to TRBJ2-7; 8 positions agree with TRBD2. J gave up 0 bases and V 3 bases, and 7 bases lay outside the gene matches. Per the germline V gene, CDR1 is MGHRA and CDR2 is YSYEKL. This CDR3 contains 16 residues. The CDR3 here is CASSQSSSGGSYEQYF. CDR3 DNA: TGCGCCAGCAGCCAGTCGTCAAGCGGGGGCTCCTACGAGCAGTACTTC.

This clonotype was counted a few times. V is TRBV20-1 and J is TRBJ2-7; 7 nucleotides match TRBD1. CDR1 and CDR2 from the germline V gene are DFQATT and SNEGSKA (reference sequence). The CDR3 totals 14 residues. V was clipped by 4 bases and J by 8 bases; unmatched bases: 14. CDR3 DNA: TGCAGTGCTAACCTCGTGACAGGGACATACAAGCAGTACTTC. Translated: CSANLVTGTYKQYF.

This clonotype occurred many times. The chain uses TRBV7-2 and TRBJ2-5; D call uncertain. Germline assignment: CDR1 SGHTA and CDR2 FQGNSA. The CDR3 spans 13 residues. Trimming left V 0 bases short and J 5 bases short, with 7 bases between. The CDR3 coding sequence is TGTGCCAGCAGCTTAGCGCGCCGGGAGACCCAGTACTTC. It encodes CASSLARRETQYF.

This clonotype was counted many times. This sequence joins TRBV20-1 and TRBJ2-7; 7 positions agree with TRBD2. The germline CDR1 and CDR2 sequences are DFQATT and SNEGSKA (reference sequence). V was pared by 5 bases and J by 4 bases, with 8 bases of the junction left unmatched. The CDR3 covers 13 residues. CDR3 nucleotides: TGCAGTGCTCACCGACTAGCAGAGTACGAGCAGTACGTC. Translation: CSAHRLAEYEQYV.

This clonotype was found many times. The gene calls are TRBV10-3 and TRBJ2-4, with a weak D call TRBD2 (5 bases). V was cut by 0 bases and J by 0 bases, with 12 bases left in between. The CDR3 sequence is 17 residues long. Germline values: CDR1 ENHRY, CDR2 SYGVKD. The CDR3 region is CAISESRVALAKNIQYF. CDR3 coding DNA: TGTGCCATCAGTGAGTCGAGGGTAGCCCTAGCCAAAAACATTCAGTACTTC.